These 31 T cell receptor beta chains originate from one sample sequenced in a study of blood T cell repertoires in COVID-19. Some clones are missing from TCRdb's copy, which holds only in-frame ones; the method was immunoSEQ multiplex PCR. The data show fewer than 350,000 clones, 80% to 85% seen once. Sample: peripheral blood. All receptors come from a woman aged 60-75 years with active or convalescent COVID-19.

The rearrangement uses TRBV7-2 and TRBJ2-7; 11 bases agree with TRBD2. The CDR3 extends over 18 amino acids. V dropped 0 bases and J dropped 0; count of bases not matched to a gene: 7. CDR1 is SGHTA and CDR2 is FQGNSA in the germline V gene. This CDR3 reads CASSLASGLAGYSYEQYF. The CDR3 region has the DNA TGTGCCAGCAGCTTAGCGTCTGGACTAGCGGGTTACTCCTACGAGCAGTACTTC.

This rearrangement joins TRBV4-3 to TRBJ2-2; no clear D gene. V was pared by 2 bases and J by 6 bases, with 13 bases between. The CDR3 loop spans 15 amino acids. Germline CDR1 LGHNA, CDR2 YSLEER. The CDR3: CASSQMTASPGELFF. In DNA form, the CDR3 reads TGCGCCAGCAGCCAAATGACGGCTAGTCCCGGGGAGCTGTTTTTT.

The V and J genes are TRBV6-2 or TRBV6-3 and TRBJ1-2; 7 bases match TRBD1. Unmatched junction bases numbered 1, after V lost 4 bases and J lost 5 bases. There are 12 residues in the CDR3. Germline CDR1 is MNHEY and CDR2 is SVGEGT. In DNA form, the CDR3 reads TGTGCCAGCAGTTGGACAGGATATGGCTACACCTTC. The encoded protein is CASSWTGYGYTF.

The CDR3 is CAWSRSGGGTEAFF. The CDR3, as DNA: TGTGCCTGGAGTCGCAGTGGGGGAGGAACTGAAGCTTTCTTT. V is TRBV30 and J is TRBJ1-1, with D possibly TRBD1 on 5 matching bases. Germline values: CDR1 GTSNPN, CDR2 SVGIG (reference sequence). This CDR3 spans 14 amino acids. The ends were cut back, 2 bases at V and 5 bases at J, with 15 bases in the middle.

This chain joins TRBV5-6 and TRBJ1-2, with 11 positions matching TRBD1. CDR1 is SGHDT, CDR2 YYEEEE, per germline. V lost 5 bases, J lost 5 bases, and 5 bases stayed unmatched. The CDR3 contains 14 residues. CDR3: CASSPGTGGYGYTF. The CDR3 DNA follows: TGTGCCAGCAGTCCCGGGACAGGGGGTTATGGCTACACCTTC.

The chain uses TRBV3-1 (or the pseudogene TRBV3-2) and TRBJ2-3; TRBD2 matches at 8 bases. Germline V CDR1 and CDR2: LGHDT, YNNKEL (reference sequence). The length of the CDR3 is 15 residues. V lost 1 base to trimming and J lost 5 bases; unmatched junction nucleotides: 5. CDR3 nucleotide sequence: TGTGCCAGCAGCCAAGGTGGACTAGCCCGAGATACGCAGTATTTT. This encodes CASSQGGLARDTQYF.

CDR3 DNA: TGTGCCATCAGTGATACTAGGGGGCTGAACACTGAAGCTTTCTTT. Translation gives CAISDTRGLNTEAFF. The chain uses TRBV10-3 and TRBJ1-1; 7 bases are shared with TRBD1. CDR1 ENHRY and CDR2 SYGVKD come from the germline V gene. The CDR3 is 15 amino acids. Trimming at V came to 3 bases and at J to 0 bases, leaving 4 bases not matched to a gene.

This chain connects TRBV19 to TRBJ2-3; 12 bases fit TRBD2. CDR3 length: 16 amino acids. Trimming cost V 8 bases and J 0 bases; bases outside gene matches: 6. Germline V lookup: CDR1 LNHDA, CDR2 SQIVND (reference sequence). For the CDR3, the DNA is TGTGCCAGTCGAGCTAGCGGGGGGGGGAGCACAGATACGCAGTATTTT. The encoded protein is CASRASGGGSTDTQYF.

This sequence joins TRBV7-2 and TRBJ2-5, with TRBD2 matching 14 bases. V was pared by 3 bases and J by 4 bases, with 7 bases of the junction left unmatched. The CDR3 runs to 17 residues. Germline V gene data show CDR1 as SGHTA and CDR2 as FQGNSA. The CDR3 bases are TGTGCCAGCAGCTTTGGCCCTGGACTAGCGGGGGGAGAGACCCAGTACTTC. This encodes CASSFGPGLAGGETQYF.

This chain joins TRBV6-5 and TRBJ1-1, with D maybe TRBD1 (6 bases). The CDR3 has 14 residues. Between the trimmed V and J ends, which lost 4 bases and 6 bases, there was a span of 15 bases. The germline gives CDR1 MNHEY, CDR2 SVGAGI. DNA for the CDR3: TGTGCCAGCAGTTCACAGGGAAGCTCCCCTGAAGCTTTCTTT. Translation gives CASSSQGSSPEAFF.

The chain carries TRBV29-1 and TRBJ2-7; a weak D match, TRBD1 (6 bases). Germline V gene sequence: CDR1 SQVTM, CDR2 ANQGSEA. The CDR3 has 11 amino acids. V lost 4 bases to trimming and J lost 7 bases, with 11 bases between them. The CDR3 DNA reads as TGCAGCGTTGTAAACCAGGGGGAGCAGTACTTC. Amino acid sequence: CSVVNQGEQYF.

CDR3 in DNA: TGTGCTAGTGGTTTGCAACTAGCGTGGAATGAGCAGTTCTTC. It is translated as CASGLQLAWNEQFF. The chain links TRBV12-5 to TRBJ2-1; 7 positions match TRBD2. Germline values: CDR1 LGHNT, CDR2 FRNRAP. This CDR3 is built from 14 residues. V was clipped by 2 bases and J by 7 bases; unmatched bases: 5.

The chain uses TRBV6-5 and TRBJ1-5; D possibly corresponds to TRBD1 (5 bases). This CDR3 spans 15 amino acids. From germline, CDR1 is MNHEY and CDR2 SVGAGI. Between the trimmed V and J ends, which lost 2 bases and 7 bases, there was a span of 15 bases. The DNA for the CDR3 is TGTGCCAGCAGTTACGGTTTGCAGGGAGGACAGCCCCAGCATTTT. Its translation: CASSYGLQGGQPQHF.

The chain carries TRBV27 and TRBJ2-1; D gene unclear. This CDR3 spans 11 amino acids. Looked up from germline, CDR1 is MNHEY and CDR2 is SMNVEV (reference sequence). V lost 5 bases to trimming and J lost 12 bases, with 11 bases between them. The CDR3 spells CASSNRGTQFF. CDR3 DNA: TGTGCCAGCAGTAATCGAGGCACGCAGTTCTTC.

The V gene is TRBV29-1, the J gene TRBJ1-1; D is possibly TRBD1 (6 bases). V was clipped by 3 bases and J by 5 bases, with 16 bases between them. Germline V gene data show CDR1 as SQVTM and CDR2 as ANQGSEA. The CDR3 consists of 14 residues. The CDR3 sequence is CSVELRTGRTEAFF. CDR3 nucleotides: TGCAGCGTTGAGTTGAGAACAGGGCGAACTGAAGCTTTCTTT.

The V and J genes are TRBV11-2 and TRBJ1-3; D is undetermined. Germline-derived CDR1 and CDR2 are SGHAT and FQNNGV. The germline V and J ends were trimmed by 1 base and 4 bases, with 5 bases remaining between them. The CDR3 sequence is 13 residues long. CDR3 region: CASSLAPGNTIYF. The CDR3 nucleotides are TGTGCCAGCAGCTTAGCCCCAGGAAACACCATATATTTT. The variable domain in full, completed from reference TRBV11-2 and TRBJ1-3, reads EAGVAQSPRYKIIEKRQSVAFWCNPISGHATLYWYQQILGQGPKLLIQFQNNGVVDDSQLPKDRFSAERLKGVDSTLKIQPAKLEDSAVYLCASSLAPGNTIYFGEGSWLTVV.

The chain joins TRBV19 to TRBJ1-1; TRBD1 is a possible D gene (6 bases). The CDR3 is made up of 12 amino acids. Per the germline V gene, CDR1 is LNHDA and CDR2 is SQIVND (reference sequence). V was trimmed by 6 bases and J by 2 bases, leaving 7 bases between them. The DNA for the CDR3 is TGTGCCAGTAGGGACAGCAACACTGAAGCTTTCTTT. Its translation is CASRDSNTEAFF. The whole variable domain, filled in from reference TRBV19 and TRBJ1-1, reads DGGITQSPKYLFRKEGQNVTLSCEQNLNHDAMYWYRQDPGQGLRLIYYSQIVNDFQKGDIAEGYSVSREKKESFPLTVTSAQKNPTAFYLCASRDSNTEAFFGQGTRLTVV.

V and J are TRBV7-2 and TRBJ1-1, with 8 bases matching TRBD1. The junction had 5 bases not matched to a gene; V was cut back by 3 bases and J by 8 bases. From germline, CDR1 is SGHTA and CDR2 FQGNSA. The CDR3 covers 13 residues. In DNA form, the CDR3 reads TGTGCCAGCAGCTTCGCCGGGACAGGAGAAGCTTTCTTT. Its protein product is CASSFAGTGEAFF.

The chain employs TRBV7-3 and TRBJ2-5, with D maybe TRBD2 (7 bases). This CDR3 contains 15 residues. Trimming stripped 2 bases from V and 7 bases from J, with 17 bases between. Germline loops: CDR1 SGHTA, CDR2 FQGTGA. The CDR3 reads CASSLRTRGAGTQYF. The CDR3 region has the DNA TGTGCCAGCAGCTTACGTACCCGGGGGGCCGGGACCCAGTACTTC.

DNA of the CDR3: TGCGCCAGCAGCCAAGATCTAAGGTCTAGTAGGAATGAGCAGTTCTTC. It translates to CASSQDLRSSRNEQFF. The gene calls are TRBV4-1 and TRBJ2-1; D call uncertain. Trimming removed 0 bases at V and 7 bases at J, with 16 bases between. Germline values: CDR1 MGHRA, CDR2 YSYEKL. This CDR3 has 16 amino acids.

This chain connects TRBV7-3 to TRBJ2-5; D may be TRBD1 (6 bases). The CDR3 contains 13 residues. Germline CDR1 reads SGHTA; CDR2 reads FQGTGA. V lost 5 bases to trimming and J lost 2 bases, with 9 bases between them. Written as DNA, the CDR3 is TGTGCCAGCAGCCCAGGGGCACAAGAGACCCAGTACTTC. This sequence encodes CASSPGAQETQYF.

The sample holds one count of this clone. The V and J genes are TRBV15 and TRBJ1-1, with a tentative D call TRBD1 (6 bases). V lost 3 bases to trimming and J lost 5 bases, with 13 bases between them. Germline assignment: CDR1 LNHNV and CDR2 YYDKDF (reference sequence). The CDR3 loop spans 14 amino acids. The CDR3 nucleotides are TGTGCCACCAGCAGTCCTCACAGGGAAACTGAAGCTTTCTTT. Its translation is CATSSPHRETEAFF.

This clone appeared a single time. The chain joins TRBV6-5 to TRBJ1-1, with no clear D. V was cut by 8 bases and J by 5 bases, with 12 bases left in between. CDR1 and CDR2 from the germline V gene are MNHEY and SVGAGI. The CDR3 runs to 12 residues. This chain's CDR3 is CASSTAGTEAFF. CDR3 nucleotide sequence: TGTGCCAGCTCAACAGCAGGAACTGAAGCTTTCTTT.

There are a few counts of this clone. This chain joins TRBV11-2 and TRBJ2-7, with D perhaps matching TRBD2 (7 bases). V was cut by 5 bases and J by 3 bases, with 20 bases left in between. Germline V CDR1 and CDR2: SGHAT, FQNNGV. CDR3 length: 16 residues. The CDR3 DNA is TGTGCCAGCAGCGGGGGGGGGCGGCAGCCGTTCTACGAGCAGTACTTC. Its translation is CASSGGGRQPFYEQYF.

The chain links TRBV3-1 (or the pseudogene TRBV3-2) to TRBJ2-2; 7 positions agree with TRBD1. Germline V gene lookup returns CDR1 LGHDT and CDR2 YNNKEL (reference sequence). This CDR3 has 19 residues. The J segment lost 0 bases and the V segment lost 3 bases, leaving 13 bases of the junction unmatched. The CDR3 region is CASSHPEDRSEANTGELFF. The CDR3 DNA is TGTGCCAGCAGCCATCCAGAGGACAGGAGTGAGGCGAACACCGGGGAGCTGTTTTTT.

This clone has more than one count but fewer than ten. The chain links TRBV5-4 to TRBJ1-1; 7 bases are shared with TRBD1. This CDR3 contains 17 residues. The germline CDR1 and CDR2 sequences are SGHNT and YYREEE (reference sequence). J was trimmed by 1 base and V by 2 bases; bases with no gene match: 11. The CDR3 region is CASSFRTGRGSNTEAFF. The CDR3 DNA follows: TGTGCCAGCAGCTTTCGGACAGGAAGGGGTTCGAACACTGAAGCTTTCTTT.

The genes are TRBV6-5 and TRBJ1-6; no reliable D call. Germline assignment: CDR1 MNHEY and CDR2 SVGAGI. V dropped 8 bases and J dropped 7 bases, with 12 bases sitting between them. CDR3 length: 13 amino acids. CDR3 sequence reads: CASERTGNSPLHF. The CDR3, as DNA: TGTGCCAGCGAGCGGACGGGGAATTCACCCCTCCACTTT.

The CDR3 loop reads CASRHGSNYGYTF. As DNA, the CDR3 is TGTGCCAGCAGGCACGGTTCTAACTATGGCTACACCTTC. The J gene is TRBJ1-2, the V gene TRBV6-5; the D is unclear. The ends were cut back, 6 bases at V and 0 bases at J, with 8 bases in the middle. This CDR3 is 13 amino acids long. Germline CDR1 is MNHEY and CDR2 is SVGAGI.

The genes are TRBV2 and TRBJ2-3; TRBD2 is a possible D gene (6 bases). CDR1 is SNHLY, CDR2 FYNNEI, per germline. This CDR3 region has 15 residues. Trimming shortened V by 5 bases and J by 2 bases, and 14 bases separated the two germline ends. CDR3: CASSNRGLPTDTQYF. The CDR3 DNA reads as TGTGCCAGCAGTAACCGGGGACTTCCCACAGATACGCAGTATTTT.

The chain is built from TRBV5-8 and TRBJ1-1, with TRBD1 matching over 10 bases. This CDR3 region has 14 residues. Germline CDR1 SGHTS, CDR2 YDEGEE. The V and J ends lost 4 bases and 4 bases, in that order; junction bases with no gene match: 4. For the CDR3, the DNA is TGTGCCAGCAGCCGGACAGGGGGGGTCACTGAAGCTTTCTTT. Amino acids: CASSRTGGVTEAFF.

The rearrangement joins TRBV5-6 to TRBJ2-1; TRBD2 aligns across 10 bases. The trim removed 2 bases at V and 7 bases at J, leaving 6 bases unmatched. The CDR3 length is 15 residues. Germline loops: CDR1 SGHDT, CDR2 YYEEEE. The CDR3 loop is CASSLRAGGLNEQFF. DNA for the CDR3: TGTGCCAGCAGCTTACGAGCGGGGGGGCTGAATGAGCAGTTCTTC.